This T cell receptor beta chain stems from a study of identical twins. Overall study results and limits: While abundant cord blood beta clonotypes carried fewer insertions, memory repertoires showed no such pattern. Invariant T cells like MAIT and iNKT could partly confound the zero-insertion analyses.

Each CDR3 protein gets one entry after TCRdb re-called the 5' RACE reads with MiXCR. Seen here are 400,000 to 600,000 distinct CDR3 sequences, around 24% observed once, and the top ten hold around 0.48%. A note on this clonotype: The target antigen is unknown.

Trimming cost V 8 bases and J 13 bases; bases outside gene matches: 6. The length of the CDR3 is 11 residues. These same data were also listed under a study on yellow fever vaccine responses in identical twins.

V usage is TRBV12-3 or TRBV12-4 and J usage is TRBJ2-1; TRBD2 matches 9 bases. Sequencing was performed on CD4+ T cells sorted from blood. This clonotype was sampled from a woman between 18 and 29 years old in good health. Here the CDR3 reads CASGQAGGQFF. The CDR3 coding sequence is TGTGCCAGCGGTCAAGCGGGGGGCCAGTTCTTC.